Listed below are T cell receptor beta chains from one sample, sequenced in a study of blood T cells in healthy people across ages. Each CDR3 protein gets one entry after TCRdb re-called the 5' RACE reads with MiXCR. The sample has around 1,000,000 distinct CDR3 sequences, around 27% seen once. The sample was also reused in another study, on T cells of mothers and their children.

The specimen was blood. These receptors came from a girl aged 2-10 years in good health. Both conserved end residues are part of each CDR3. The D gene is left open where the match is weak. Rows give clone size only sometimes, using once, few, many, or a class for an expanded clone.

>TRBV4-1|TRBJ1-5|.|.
TGCGCCAGCAGCCAAGACCCCGCCCAGCCCCAGCATTTT
CASSQDPAQPQHF
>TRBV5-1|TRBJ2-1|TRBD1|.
TGCGCCAGCAGCTTCACCGGGACAGGGGACAATGAGCAGTTCTTC
CASSFTGTGDNEQFF
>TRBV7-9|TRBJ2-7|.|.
TGTGCCAGCAGCCGAAATGAGCGAAACTACGAGCAGTACTTC
CASSRNERNYEQYF
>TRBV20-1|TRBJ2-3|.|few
TGCAGTGCCGCAGCTGGTAGCACAGATACGCAGTATTTT
CSAAAGSTDTQYF
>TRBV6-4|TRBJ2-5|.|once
TGTGCCAGCAGTGATTCTGTATCTACAGGGTGGGCTCAAGAGACCCAGTACTTC
CASSDSVSTGWAQETQYF
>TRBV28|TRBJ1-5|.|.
TGTGCCAGCAGTTTAGGGGGCGGGGGGGCCCAGCATTTT
CASSLGGGGAQHF
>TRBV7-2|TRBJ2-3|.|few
TGTGCCAGCAGCTTAGTGGCGGCGAGCACAGGTACGCAGTATTTT
CASSLVAASTGTQYF
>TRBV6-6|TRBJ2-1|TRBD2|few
TGTGCCAGCAGTCCCCATAGACTAGCGGAGAGCTCCTACAATGAGCAGTTCTTC
CASSPHRLAESSYNEQFF
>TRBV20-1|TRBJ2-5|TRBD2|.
TGCAGTGCTAGAGACGCCAGCGGGACGGAGACCCAGTACTTC
CSARDASGTETQYF
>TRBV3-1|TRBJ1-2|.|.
TGTGCCAGCAGCGAGAACAGGGCCAGACTTGGTGGCTACGCCTTC
CASSENRARLGGYAF
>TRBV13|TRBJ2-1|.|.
TGTGCCAGCAGGCGTACTAGTGGGGCTTACAATGAGCAGTTCTTC
CASRRTSGAYNEQFF
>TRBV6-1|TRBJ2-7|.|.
TGTGCCAGCAGTGAAGCGCAATTCGAGCAGTACTTC
CASSEAQFEQYF
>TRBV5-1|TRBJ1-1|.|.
TGCGCCAGCAGCTTGGTCCCGGCAAACACTGAAGCTTTCTTT
CASSLVPANTEAFF
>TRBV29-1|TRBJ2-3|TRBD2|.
TGCAGCGTGAGACTAGCGGGAAGCACAGATACGCAGTATTTT
CSVRLAGSTDTQYF
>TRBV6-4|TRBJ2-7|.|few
TGTGCCAGCGAGGCCCCACCGACCTACGAGCAGTACTTC
CASEAPPTYEQYF
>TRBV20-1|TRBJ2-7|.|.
TGCAGTGCTAGACGGACAGACTCCTACGAGCAGTACTTC
CSARRTDSYEQYF
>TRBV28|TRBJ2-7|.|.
TGTGCCAGCAGCCTCAGTGGGGACAACACCTACGAGCAGTACTTC
CASSLSGDNTYEQYF
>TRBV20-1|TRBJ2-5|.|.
TGCAGTGCGAGGACTTTCAGCGGCCAAGAGACCCAGTACTTC
CSARTFSGQETQYF
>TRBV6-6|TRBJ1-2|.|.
TGTGCCAGCGACGGGACCTATGGCTACACCTTC
CASDGTYGYTF
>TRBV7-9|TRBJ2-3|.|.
TGTGCCAGATATGGGGCAGATACGCAGTATTTT
CARYGADTQYF
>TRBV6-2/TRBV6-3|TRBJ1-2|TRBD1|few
TGTGCCACCGGGAACAGGGGAGGAGGCTACACCTTC
CATGNRGGGYTF
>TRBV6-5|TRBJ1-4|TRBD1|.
TGTGCCAGCGCCCGGGACAGGGGTACTAATGAAAAACTGTTTTTT
CASARDRGTNEKLFF
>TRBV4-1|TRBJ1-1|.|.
TGCGCCAGCAGCCAAGAACCACAGTTGAACACTGAAGCTTTCTTT
CASSQEPQLNTEAFF
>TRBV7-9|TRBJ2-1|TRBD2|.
TGTGCCAGCAGCTTAGGGGGACTAGGGAGCTCCTACAATGAGCAGTTCTTC
CASSLGGLGSSYNEQFF
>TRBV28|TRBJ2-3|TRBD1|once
TGTGCCAGCATCAAGGGACAGGGGGACACAGATACGCAGTATTTT
CASIKGQGDTDTQYF
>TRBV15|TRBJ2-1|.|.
TGTGCCACCAGCAGGCTGCCCGGGACTCTGAATGAGCAGTTCTTC
CATSRLPGTLNEQFF
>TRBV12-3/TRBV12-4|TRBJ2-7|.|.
TGTGCCAGCAGTTTAAGCGGGGCAGTAGGGGGTTACGAGCAGTACTTC
CASSLSGAVGGYEQYF
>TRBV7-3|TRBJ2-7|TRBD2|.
TGTGCCAGCAGCCTCCGGTGGGGGGGGAGCTACGAGCAGTACTTC
CASSLRWGGSYEQYF
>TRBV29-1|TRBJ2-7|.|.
TGCAGCGTTGGGGAGGATATCTACGAGCAGTACTTC
CSVGEDIYEQYF
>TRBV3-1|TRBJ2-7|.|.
TGTGCCAGCAGCCATGATGCAGGGGACATCTACGAGCAGTACTTC
CASSHDAGDIYEQYF
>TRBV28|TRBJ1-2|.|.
TGTGCCAGCCGATCGGCAGCCCAGTATGGCTACACCTTC
CASRSAAQYGYTF
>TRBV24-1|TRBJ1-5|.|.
TGTGCCACCAGTGATCTGAGACAGCTAGACAATCAGCCCCAGCATTTT
CATSDLRQLDNQPQHF
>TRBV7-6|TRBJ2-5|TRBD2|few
TGTGCCAGCAGCTCACTCAAAATAGCGGGGGCCCGGAGGGAGACCCAGTACTTC
CASSSLKIAGARRETQYF
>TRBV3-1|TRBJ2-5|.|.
TGTGCCAGCAGCCCCCCCGGAGGGGGAGAAGAGACCCAGTACTTC
CASSPPGGGEETQYF
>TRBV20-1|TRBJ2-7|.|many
TGCAGTGCTAGGGGCGGCTACGAGCAGTACTTC
CSARGGYEQYF
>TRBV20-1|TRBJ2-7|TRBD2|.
TGCAGTGCCCAAGGGACTAGCGGGCACGAGCAGTACTTC
CSAQGTSGHEQYF
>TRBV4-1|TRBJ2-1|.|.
TGCGCCAGCAGCAGGGCCCCCAATGAGCAGTTCTTC
CASSRAPNEQFF
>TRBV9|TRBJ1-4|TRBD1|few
TGTGCCAGCAGCGGGGGGGACAGGGGTATGAAGGAACTGTTTTTT
CASSGGDRGMKELFF
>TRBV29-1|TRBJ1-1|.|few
TGCAGCGTTGTAGCGGGTGTCACTGAAGTTTTCTTT
CSVVAGVTEVFF
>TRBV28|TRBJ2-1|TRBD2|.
TGTGCCTTCGGTAGCGGGACCATCAAGAACAATGAGCAGTTCTTC
CAFGSGTIKNNEQFF
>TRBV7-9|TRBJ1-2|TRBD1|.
TGTGCCAGCAGCTTACTCCCGGACAGGGACTATGGCTACACCTTC
CASSLLPDRDYGYTF
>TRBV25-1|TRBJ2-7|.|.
TGTGCCAGCAGTGAATATCAGGGAGAAGGCTACGAGCAGTACTTC
CASSEYQGEGYEQYF
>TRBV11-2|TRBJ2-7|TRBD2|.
TGTGCCAGCAGCTTAGGGGGCCAGGGACTAGCGGTCTCCTACGAGCAGTACTTC
CASSLGGQGLAVSYEQYF
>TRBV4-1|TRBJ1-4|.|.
TGCGCCAGCAGCCTAATCGAAGGGGCATGGGAAAAACTGTTTTTT
CASSLIEGAWEKLFF
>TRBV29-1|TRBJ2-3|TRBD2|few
TGCAGCGTAGACTTTTACGGACTAGCGGGAGAAGATACGCAGTATTTT
CSVDFYGLAGEDTQYF
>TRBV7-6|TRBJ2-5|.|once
TGTGCCAGCAGCTTTTCGGTCTCTCTGGAGCAGTACTTC
CASSFSVSLEQYF
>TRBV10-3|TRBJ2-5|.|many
TGTGCCATCAGTGAGCGGAGCCCCTACCAAGAGACCCAGTACTTC
CAISERSPYQETQYF
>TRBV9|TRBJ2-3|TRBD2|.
TGTGCCAGCAGCGTAGTGGGAGCGGGGGGCACAGATACGCAGTATTTT
CASSVVGAGGTDTQYF
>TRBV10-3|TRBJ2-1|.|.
TGTGCCATCGGAGAAGGGAATGAGCAGTTCTTC
CAIGEGNEQFF
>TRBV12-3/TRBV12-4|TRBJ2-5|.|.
TGTGCCAGCAGTTTAGACTTCCTTAACCAGTACTTC
CASSLDFLNQYF
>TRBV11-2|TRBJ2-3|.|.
TGTGCCAGCAGCTTAGCTATGGGGGGCACAGATACGCAGTATTTT
CASSLAMGGTDTQYF
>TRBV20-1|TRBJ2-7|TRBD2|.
TGCAGTGCGCAAAGCGTCGGGGGGTCCTACGAGCAGTACTTC
CSAQSVGGSYEQYF
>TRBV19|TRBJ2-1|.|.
TGTGCCAGTACGTGGGCGGGCAACTACAATGAGCAGTTCTTC
CASTWAGNYNEQFF
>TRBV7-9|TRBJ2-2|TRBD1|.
TGTGCCAGCAGCCTGGGACAGGGCAGCACCGGGGAGCTGTTTTTT
CASSLGQGSTGELFF
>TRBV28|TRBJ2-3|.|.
TGTGCCAGCAGCACCACTATGACAGATACGCAGTATTTT
CASSTTMTDTQYF
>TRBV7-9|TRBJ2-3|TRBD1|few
TGTGCCAGCAGCTCCCAACGGGACAGCCTGGCAGATACGCAGTATTTT
CASSSQRDSLADTQYF
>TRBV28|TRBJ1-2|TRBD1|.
TGTGCCAGCAGTTCTGCCGGGGACAGGACGAACTATGGCTACACCTTC
CASSSAGDRTNYGYTF
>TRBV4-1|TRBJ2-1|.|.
TGCGCCAGCAGCCTAGGGACCCCCTCAATGGAGCAGTTCTTC
CASSLGTPSMEQFF
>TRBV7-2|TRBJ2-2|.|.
TGTGCCAGCCATACGGCACCCGGGGAGCTGTTTTTT
CASHTAPGELFF
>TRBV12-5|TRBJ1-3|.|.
TGTGCTAGTGGGAAAACAGGGAAGGGAGACACCATATATTTT
CASGKTGKGDTIYF